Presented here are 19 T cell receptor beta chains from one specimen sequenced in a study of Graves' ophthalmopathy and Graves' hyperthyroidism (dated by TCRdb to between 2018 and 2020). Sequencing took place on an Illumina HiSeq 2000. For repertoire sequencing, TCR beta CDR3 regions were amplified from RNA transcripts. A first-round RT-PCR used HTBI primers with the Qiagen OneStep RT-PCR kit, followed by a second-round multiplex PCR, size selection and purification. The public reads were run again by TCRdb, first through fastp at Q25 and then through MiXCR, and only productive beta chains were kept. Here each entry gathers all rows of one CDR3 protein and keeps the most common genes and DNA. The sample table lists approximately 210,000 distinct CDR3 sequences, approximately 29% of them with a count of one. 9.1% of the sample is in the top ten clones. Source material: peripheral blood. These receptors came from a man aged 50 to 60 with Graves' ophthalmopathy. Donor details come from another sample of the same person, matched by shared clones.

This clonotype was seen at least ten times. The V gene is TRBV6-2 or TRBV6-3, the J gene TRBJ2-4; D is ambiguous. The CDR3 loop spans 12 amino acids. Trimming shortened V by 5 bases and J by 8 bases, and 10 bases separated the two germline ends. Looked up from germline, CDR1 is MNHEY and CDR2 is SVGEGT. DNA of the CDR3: TGTGCCAGCAGTCAGATGGTACACATTCAGTACTTC. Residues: CASSQMVHIQYF.

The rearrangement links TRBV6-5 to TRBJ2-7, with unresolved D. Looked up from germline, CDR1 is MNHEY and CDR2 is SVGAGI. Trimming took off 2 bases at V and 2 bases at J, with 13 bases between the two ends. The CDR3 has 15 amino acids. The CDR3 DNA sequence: TGTGCCAGCAGTTACAACCCCGGATCCACCTACGAGCAGTACTTC. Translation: CASSYNPGSTYEQYF.

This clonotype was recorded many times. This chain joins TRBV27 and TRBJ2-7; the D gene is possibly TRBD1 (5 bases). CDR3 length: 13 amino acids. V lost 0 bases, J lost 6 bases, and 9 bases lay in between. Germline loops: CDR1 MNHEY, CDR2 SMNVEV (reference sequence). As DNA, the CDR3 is TGTGCCAGCAGTTTATCGGGGCAACCCGAGCAGTACTTC. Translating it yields CASSLSGQPEQYF.

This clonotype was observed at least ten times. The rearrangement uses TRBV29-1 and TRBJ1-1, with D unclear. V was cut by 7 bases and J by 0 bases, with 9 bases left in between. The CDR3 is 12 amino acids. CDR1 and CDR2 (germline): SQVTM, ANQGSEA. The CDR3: CSGGSLNTEAFF. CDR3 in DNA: TGCAGCGGAGGGAGCTTGAACACTGAAGCTTTCTTT.

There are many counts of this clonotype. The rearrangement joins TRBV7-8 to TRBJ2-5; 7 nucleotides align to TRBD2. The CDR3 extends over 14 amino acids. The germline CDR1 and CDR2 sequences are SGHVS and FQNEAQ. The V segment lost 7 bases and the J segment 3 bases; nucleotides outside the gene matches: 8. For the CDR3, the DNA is TGTGCCAGCAACCCTTCTAGCGGTAAAGAGACCCAGTACTTC. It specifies CASNPSSGKETQYF.

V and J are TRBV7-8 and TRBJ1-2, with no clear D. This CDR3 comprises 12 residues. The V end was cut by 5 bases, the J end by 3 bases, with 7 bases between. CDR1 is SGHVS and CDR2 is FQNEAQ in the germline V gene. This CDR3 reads CASSHPDYGYTF. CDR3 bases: TGTGCCAGCAGCCACCCAGACTATGGCTACACCTTC.

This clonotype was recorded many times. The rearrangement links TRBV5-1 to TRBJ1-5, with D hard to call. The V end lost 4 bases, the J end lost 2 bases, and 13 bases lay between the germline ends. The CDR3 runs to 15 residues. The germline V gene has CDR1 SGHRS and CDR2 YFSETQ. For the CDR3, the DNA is TGCGCCAGCAGCCCCGGGCCCCTTGGCAATCAGCCCCAGCATTTT. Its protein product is CASSPGPLGNQPQHF.

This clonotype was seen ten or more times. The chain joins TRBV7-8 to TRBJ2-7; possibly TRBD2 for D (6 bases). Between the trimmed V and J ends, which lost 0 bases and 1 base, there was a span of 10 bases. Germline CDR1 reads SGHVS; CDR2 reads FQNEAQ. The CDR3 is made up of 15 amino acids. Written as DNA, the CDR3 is TGTGCCAGCAGCTTAGCCTTGCGGGGATCCTACGAGCAGTACTTC. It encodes CASSLALRGSYEQYF.

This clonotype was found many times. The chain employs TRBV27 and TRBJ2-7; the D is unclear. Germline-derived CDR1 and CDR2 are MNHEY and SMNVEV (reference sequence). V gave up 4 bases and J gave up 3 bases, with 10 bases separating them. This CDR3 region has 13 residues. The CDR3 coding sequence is TGTGCCAGCAGTTCGCAGGAGCTCTACGAGCAGTACTTC. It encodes CASSSQELYEQYF.

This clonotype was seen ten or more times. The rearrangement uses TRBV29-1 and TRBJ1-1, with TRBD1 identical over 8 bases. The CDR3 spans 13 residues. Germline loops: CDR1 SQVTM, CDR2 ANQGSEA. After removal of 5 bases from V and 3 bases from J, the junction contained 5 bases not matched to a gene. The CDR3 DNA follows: TGCAGCGTTCGCAGGGGGCGCGACACTGAAGCTTTCTTT. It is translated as CSVRRGRDTEAFF.

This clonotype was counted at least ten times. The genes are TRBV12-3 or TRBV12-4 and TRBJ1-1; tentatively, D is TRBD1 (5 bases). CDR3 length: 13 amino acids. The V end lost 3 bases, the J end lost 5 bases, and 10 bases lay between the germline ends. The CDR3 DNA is TGTGCCAGCAGTTTCGGGGGTTGGACTGAAGCTTTCTTT. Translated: CASSFGGWTEAFF.

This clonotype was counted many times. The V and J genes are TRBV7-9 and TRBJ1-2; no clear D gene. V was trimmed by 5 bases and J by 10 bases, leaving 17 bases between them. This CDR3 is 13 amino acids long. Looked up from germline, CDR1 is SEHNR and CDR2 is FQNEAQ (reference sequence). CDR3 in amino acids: CASSLGLGSDYTF. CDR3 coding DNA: TGTGCCAGCAGCCTAGGCCTGGGGTCTGACTACACCTTC.

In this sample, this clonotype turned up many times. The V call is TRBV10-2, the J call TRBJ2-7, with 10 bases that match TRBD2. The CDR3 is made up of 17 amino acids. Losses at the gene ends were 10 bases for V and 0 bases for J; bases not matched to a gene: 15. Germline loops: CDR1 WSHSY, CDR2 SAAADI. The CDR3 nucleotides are TGCGCCACCCTACCGGGACTAGCGACTTCCATCTCCTACGAGCAGTACTTC. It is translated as CATLPGLATSISYEQYF.

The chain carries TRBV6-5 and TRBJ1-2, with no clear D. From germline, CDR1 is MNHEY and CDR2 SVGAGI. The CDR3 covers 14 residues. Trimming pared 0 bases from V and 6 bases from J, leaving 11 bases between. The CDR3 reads CASSYSTFGNGYTF. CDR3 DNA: TGTGCCAGCAGTTACTCGACATTTGGGAATGGCTACACCTTC.

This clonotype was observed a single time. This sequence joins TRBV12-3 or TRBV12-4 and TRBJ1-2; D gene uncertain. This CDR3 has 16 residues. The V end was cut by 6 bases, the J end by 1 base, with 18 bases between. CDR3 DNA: TGTGCCAGCAGCTCGTCCGGGCCCATGCTTAACTATGGCTACACCTTC. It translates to CASSSSGPMLNYGYTF.

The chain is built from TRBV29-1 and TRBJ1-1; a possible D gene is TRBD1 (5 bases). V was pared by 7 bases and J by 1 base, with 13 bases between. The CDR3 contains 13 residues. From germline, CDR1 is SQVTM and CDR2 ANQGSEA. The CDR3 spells CSARDLANTEAFF. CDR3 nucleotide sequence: TGCAGCGCAAGGGACTTGGCGAACACTGAAGCTTTCTTT. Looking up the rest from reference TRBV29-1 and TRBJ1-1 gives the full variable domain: SAVISQKPSRDICQRGTSLTIQCQVDSQVTMMFWYRQQPGQSLTLIATANQGSEATYESGFVIDKFPISRPNLTFSTLTVSNMSPEDSSIYLCSARDLANTEAFFGQGTRLTVV.

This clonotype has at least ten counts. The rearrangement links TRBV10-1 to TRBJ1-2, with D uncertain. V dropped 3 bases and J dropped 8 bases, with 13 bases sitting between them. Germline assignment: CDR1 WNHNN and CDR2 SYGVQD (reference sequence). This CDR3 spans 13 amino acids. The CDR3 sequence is CASSDLDPRGYTF. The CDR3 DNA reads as TGCGCCAGCAGTGACCTGGACCCCCGCGGCTACACCTTC.

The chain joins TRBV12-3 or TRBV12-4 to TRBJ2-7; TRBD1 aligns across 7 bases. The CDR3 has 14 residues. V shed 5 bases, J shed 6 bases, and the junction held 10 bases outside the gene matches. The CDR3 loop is CASSARQGVGEQYF. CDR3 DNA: TGTGCCAGCAGTGCGCGACAGGGCGTCGGCGAGCAGTACTTC.

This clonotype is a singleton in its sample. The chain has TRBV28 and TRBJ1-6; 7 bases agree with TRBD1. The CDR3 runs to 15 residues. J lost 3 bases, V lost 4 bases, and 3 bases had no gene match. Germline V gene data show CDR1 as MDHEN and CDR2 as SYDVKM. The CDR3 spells CASSWGQSYNSPLHF. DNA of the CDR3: TGTGCCAGCAGTTGGGGACAGAGCTATAATTCACCCCTCCACTTT.